Listed here is a single TCR beta chain. Its antigen is undetermined. V lost 2 bases, J lost 1 base, and 7 bases lay in between. There are 14 residues in the CDR3. The germline V gene encodes CDR1 SGHRS and CDR2 YFSETQ. Generated by immunoSEQ multiplex PCR, the TCRdb table keeps only in-frame clones and is missing some. The table has 150,000 or so clones, 90% seen once. The data stem from a study of T cell responses to AZD1222 COVID-19 vaccine. Study conclusions and caveats: Donor demographics were predominantly white British with a female majority; clonal diversity may be underestimated.

The V gene is TRBV5-1, the J gene TRBJ1-5; D gene unclear. The starting material was peripheral blood, obtained on day 0 of AZD1222 vaccination. The clonotype was recovered from an adult in good health. The CDR3 here is CASSFEGSNQPQHF. The DNA of the CDR3 is TGCGCCAGCAGCTTCGAGGGCAGCAATCAGCCCCAGCATTTT.